Listed below are T cell receptor beta chains from one sample, sequenced in a study of T cell responses to AZD1222 COVID-19 vaccine. Using immunoSEQ multiplex PCR, the repertoire was profiled, and TCRdb retains in-frame clones only, with some absent. The sample lists about 130,000 clones, 85% to 90% seen once, with 20% to 25% in the top ten. Sequences were derived from peripheral blood, sampled on day 0 of AZD1222 vaccination. These TCRs come from an adult in good health. Each CDR3 is given with its conserved first and last residue. The D gene is left open where the match is weak. Rows may omit the clone size; those that give it use once, few, many or a size class.

size	J	V	D	DNA	CDR3
-	TRBJ2-3	TRBV11-2	-	TGTGCCAGCAGCTTTGTCCAGGCAGATACGCAGTATTTT	CASSFVQADTQYF
-	TRBJ2-3	TRBV6-4	-	TGTGCCAGCAGTGGGACGAGAGGGGCCACAGATACGCAGTATTTT	CASSGTRGATDTQYF
-	TRBJ1-2	TRBV7-8	-	TGTGCCAGCAGCTTCGACATAAACTATGGCTACACCTTC	CASSFDINYGYTF
-	TRBJ2-1	TRBV6-6	TRBD2	TGTGCCAGCAGTTACGCTAGCGGGGGAAACAATGAGCAGTTCTTC	CASSYASGGNNEQFF
few	TRBJ2-2	TRBV3-1/TRBV3-2	TRBD2	TGTGCCAGCAGCCCGGGGCCCGGACTAGCGGGGGATACCGGGGAGCTGTTTTTT	CASSPGPGLAGDTGELFF
few	TRBJ1-1	TRBV19	-	TGTGCCAGTAGTAAGAAAACAGGTGCCTATGAAGCTTTCTTT	CASSKKTGAYEAFF
-	TRBJ1-1	TRBV7-9	-	TGTGCCAGCAGCTTAACCGGGGCGAACACTGAAGCTTTCTTT	CASSLTGANTEAFF
-	TRBJ1-5	TRBV11-2	TRBD1	TGTGCCAGCAGCGCCTCCGGGACAGGGGAATATCAGCCCCAGCATTTT	CASSASGTGEYQPQHF
-	TRBJ1-2	TRBV4-3	TRBD1	TGCACCAGCAGCCAATTACCGACAGGGGACTATGGCTACACCTTC	CTSSQLPTGDYGYTF
-	TRBJ2-1	TRBV6-4	TRBD2	TGTGCCAGCAGTGACGCAGGGACTAGCGGGGACCAAAAGCAGTTCTTC	CASSDAGTSGDQKQFF
-	TRBJ1-1	TRBV7-9	-	TGTGCCAGCAGCTCGGGACAACCGAACACTGAAGCTTTCTTT	CASSSGQPNTEAFF
few	TRBJ1-1	TRBV2	-	TGTGCCAGCAGACTGAACACTGAAGCTTTCTTT	CASRLNTEAFF
-	TRBJ2-7	TRBV4-1	-	TGCGCCAGCAGCCAAGGGGACGAGCAGTACTTC	CASSQGDEQYF
-	TRBJ2-1	TRBV4-3	-	TGCGCCAGCAGTGGGGGGGCCTTGTATCGCAATGAGCAGTTCTTC	CASSGGALYRNEQFF
once	TRBJ1-3	TRBV19	-	TGTGCCAGTAGTGCCGCCGAGGGCTACTCTGGAAACACCATATATTTT	CASSAAEGYSGNTIYF
-	TRBJ2-2	TRBV3-1/TRBV3-2	-	TGTGCCAGCAGCCAAAAGACAGATTACACCGGGGAGCTGTTTTTT	CASSQKTDYTGELFF
-	TRBJ2-7	TRBV20-1	-	TGCAGTGCCGCGGAGTCCTACGAGCAGTACTTC	CSAAESYEQYF
-	TRBJ1-5	TRBV3-1/TRBV3-2	TRBD1	TGTGCCAGCAGCCAAGGTCTGACAGGGACTAGCAATCAGCCCCAGCATTTT	CASSQGLTGTSNQPQHF
-	TRBJ1-2	TRBV5-4	-	TGTGCCAGCAGCTTGGTACAGGGAGTAGACTACACCTTC	CASSLVQGVDYTF
-	TRBJ2-5	TRBV5-4	-	TGTGCCAGCAGCTTGGCTGGTTGGGGTTCTGAGACCCAGTACTTC	CASSLAGWGSETQYF
-	TRBJ1-4	TRBV7-2	-	TGTGCCAGCAGCCCGGACCCCGGTGGGGGCGAAAAACTGTTTTTT	CASSPDPGGGEKLFF
few	TRBJ1-4	TRBV9	-	TGTGCCAGCAGCCGCGTTCAGGGTGGTGAAAAACTGTTTTTT	CASSRVQGGEKLFF
few	TRBJ2-5	TRBV2	TRBD1	TGTGCCAGCACCAAACGGACAGGGGGTGAGACCCAGTACTTC	CASTKRTGGETQYF
-	TRBJ1-1	TRBV10-3	-	TGTGCCATCAGACCAACTGGGGGGTCGGTGACTGAAGCTTTCTTT	CAIRPTGGSVTEAFF
-	TRBJ2-7	TRBV5-1	-	TGCGCCAGCAGGGTGGTAGGGGGAAGCGAGCAGTACTTC	CASRVVGGSEQYF
-	TRBJ1-1	TRBV20-1	-	TGCAGTGCTAGAGTTCCCGTCGGGGCTTTCTTT	CSARVPVGAFF
few	TRBJ1-3	TRBV27	-	TGTGCCAGCAGTCCTCAGGGGTATGGTGGAAACACCATATATTTT	CASSPQGYGGNTIYF
-	TRBJ1-1	TRBV13	-	TGTGCCAGCAGTCTCGGTCAGTTGTACACTGAAGCTTTCTTT	CASSLGQLYTEAFF
-	TRBJ1-2	TRBV16	-	TGTGCCAGCAGCCAGCGGAATTCCTATGGCTACACCTTC	CASSQRNSYGYTF
-	TRBJ2-1	TRBV21-1	-	TGTGCCAGCAGCAAGCGCGTTGGCCTTGGACTAGCGGCTTTATATGAGCAGTTCTTC	CASSKRVGLGLAALYEQFF
-	TRBJ2-7	TRBV5-1	-	TGCGCCAGCAGCTCGAACCCCGGACAGAACTACGAGCAGTACTTC	CASSSNPGQNYEQYF
-	TRBJ2-7	TRBV7-2	-	TGTGCCAGCAGCCGCGCGCTAGGATACTCCTACGAGCAGTACTTC	CASSRALGYSYEQYF
-	TRBJ1-4	TRBV24-1	TRBD1	TGTGCCACCAGTGACGCGACCGGGACAGGGCCGTTTTTT	CATSDATGTGPFF
-	TRBJ1-1	TRBV5-6	-	TGTGCCAGCAGCGGCTACACTGAAGCTTTCTTT	CASSGYTEAFF
-	TRBJ1-3	TRBV5-4	-	TGTGCCAGCAGCTTGGGCAGGAACTCTGGAAACACCATATATTTT	CASSLGRNSGNTIYF
once	TRBJ2-2	TRBV2	-	TGTGCCAGCATGACGGGGACGGGGGAGCTGTTTTTT	CASMTGTGELFF
-	TRBJ2-2	TRBV3-1/TRBV3-2	TRBD1	TGTGCCAGCAGCCTCGGACAGGGGCACGGGGAGCTGTTTTTT	CASSLGQGHGELFF
-	TRBJ2-1	TRBV2	-	TGTGCCAGCAGCGCGGGACAAATAGTAGTATACAATGAGCAGTTCTTC	CASSAGQIVVYNEQFF
-	TRBJ2-3	TRBV28	-	TGTGCCAGCATCTCTAGTGGCGGCACAGATACGCAGTATTTT	CASISSGGTDTQYF
-	TRBJ1-5	TRBV7-6	-	TGTGCCAGCAGCTTGGACGGGTCGAGGGGGCAGCCCCAGCATTTT	CASSLDGSRGQPQHF
-	TRBJ2-3	TRBV10-1	-	TGCGCCAGCAGTGAGAGGAGTCGAAGCACAGATACGCAGTATTTT	CASSERSRSTDTQYF
few	TRBJ1-5	TRBV6-2/TRBV6-3	-	TGTGCCAGCAGCAGGAGGGAAGACAGGTTACGTAATCAGCCCCAGCATTTT	CASSRREDRLRNQPQHF
-	TRBJ2-2	TRBV5-1	-	TGCGCCAGCAGCTTGGTTGGACCTGTTGCCGGGGAGCTGTTTTTT	CASSLVGPVAGELFF
-	TRBJ1-2	TRBV6-5	-	TGTGCCAGCAGAAGGACGGGGGGCTACACCTTC	CASRRTGGYTF
-	TRBJ1-2	TRBV20-1	-	TGCAGTGCTAGTAGGGGGGTGGATGGCTACACCTTC	CSASRGVDGYTF
once	TRBJ1-2	TRBV4-1	TRBD1	TGCGCCAGCAGCCACCCCAGGACAGGGACCCTCTATGGCTACACCTTC	CASSHPRTGTLYGYTF
-	TRBJ2-2	TRBV11-3	-	TGTGCCAGCAGCTTAGAGGGCCGCGGGGAGCTGTTTTTT	CASSLEGRGELFF
few	TRBJ2-5	TRBV7-9	-	TGTGCCAGCAGCTTAGCGGGGTCTCAGTACAGTCAAGAGACCCAGTACTTC	CASSLAGSQYSQETQYF
-	TRBJ1-6	TRBV6-5	-	TGTGCCAGCCGCGACCCCGTAAATTCACCCCTCCACTTT	CASRDPVNSPLHF
-	TRBJ2-6	TRBV19	-	TGTGCCAGTAGTACTACAGGGAAAGCCGTCTCTGGGGCCAACGTCCTGACTTTC	CASSTTGKAVSGANVLTF
-	TRBJ2-7	TRBV6-6	TRBD1	TGTGCCAGTAGGACAGGGGCGAGCGAGCAGTACTTC	CASRTGASEQYF